This TCR beta chain came from a study of blood T cell repertoires in COVID-19. Libraries were prepared by immunoSEQ multiplex PCR; TCRdb keeps only in-frame clonotypes and omits some of them. The profile shows 70,000 to 90,000 clones, approximately 88% of them singletons. V lost 3 bases to trimming and J lost 2 bases, with 3 bases between them. The V gene's germline CDR1 is SGHNT and CDR2 YYREEE (reference sequence). The length of the CDR3 is 11 residues. This clone was recorded a few times. The clonotype originates from a human donor in a cohort sampled during active COVID-19. This chain uses TRBV5-4 with TRBJ2-7; D is unresolved. Sequencing was done on a sample of peripheral blood. The chain's CDR3 is CASSSAYEQYF. CDR3 in DNA: TGTGCCAGCAGCTCTGCCTACGAGCAGTACTTC.